The subject of this entry is one TCR beta chain. These data originate in a study of blood T cell repertoires in COVID-19. Per the authors' pipeline: For nucleated cells, counts were estimated from reference gene primer amplification. Profiling relied on immunoSEQ multiplex PCR, and the TCRdb table lists in-frame clones only, not all of them. V, J and clone size reflect that table, while D and trimming were determined from the DNA. The data contain about 80,000 clones, about four fifths of them singletons. The CDR3 totals 17 residues. Trimming took off 5 bases at V and 0 bases at J, with 17 bases between the two ends. Germline V lookup: CDR1 SGHTA, CDR2 FQGNSA.

The chain links TRBV7-2 to TRBJ2-4, with a weak D call TRBD1 (6 bases). The TCR was taken from a man of 80 years or more with acute or convalescent COVID-19. Sequencing was performed on peripheral blood. The DNA of the CDR3 is TGTGCCAGCAGCCACCGACAGGCCGTTTTAGCCAAAAACATTCAGTACTTC. Amino acid sequence: CASSHRQAVLAKNIQYF.